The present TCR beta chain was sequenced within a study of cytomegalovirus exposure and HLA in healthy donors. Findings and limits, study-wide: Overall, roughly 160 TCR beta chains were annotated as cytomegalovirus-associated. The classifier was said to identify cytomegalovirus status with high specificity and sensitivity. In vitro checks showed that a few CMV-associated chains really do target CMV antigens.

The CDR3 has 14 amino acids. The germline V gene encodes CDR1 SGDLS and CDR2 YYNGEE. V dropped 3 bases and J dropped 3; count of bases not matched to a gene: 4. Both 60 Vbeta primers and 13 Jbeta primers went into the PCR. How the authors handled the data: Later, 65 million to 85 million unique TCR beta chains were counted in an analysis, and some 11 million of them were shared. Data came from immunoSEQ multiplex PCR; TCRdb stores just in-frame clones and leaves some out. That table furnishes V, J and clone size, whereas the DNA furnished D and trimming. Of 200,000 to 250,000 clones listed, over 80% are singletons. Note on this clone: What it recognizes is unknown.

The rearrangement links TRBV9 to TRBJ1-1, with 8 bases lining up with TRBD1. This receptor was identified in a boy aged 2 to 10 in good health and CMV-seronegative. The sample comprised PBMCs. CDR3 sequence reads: CASSARGLDTEAFF. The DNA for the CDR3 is TGTGCCAGCAGCGCCAGGGGGCTTGACACTGAAGCTTTCTTT.